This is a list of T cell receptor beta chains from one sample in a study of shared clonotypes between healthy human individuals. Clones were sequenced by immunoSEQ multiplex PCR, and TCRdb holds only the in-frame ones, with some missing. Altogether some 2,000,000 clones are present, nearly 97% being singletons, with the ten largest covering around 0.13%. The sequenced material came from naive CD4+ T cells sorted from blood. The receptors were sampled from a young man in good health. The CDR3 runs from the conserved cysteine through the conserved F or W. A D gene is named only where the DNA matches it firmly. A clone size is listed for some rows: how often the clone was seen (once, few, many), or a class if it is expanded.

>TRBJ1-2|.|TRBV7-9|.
CASSPQGPVGYTF
TGTGCCAGCAGCCCACAGGGTCCCGTAGGCTACACCTTC
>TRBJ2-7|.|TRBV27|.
CATLWTPPNAAWASYEQYF
TGTGCCACCCTTTGGACACCACCGAACGCTGCCTGGGCCTCCTACGAGCAGTACTTC
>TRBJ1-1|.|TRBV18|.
CASSPLGGTEAFF
TGTGCCAGCTCACCATTGGGGGGGACTGAAGCTTTCTTT
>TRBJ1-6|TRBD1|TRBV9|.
CASSAGDRANSPLHF
TGTGCCAGCAGCGCCGGGGACAGGGCCAATTCACCCCTCCACTTT
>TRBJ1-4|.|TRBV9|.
CASSPRLDEKLFF
TGTGCCAGCAGCCCTAGGTTGGATGAAAAACTGTTTTTT
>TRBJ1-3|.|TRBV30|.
CAWSVPWSGNTIYF
TGTGCCTGGAGTGTACCATGGTCTGGAAACACCATATATTTT
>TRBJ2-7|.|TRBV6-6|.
CASRPFGTYEQYF
TGTGCCAGCCGCCCGTTCGGCACCTACGAGCAGTACTTC
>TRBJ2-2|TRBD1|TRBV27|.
CASSPDRTGATGELFF
TGTGCCAGCAGCCCCGACCGGACAGGGGCCACCGGGGAGCTGTTTTTT
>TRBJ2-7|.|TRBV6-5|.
CASSYVGEQYF
TGTGCCAGCAGTTACGTAGGGGAGCAGTACTTC
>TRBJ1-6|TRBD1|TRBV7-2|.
CASSTQGGNSPLHF
TGTGCCAGCAGCACACAGGGGGGGAATTCACCCCTCCACTTT
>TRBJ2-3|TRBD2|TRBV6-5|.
CASSTRGGTDTQYF
TGTGCCAGCAGTACCCGGGGGGGCACAGATACGCAGTATTTT
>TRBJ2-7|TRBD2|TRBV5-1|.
CASSLAGTSGSYEQYF
TGCGCCAGCAGCTTGGCCGGGACTAGCGGGTCCTACGAGCAGTACTTC
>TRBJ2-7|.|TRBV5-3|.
CARSLTTVLEQYF
TGTGCCAGAAGCTTAACGACAGTCTTGGAGCAGTACTTC
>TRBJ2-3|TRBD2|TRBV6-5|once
CASSRRTSGTDTQYF
TGTGCCAGCAGCCGCCGGACTAGCGGCACAGATACGCAGTATTTT
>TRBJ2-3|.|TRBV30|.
CAWSVPDGAGDTQYF
TGTGCCTGGAGTGTACCCGACGGGGCCGGAGATACGCAGTATTTT
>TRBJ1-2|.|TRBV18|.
CASSPSQGRGYTF
TGTGCCAGCTCACCATCACAGGGTAGAGGCTACACCTTC
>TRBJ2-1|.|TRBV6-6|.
CASSYGSNEQFF
TGTGCCAGCAGTTACGGGAGTAATGAGCAGTTCTTC
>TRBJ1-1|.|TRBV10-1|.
CASSEPGRTEAFF
TGCGCCAGCAGTGAGCCGGGGCGGACTGAAGCTTTCTTT
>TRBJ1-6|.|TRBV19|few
CASRGVNNSPLHF
TGTGCCAGTAGGGGAGTTAATAATTCACCCCTCCACTTT
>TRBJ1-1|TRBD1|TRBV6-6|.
CASKRDRDTEAFF
TGTGCCAGCAAACGGGACAGGGATACTGAAGCTTTCTTT